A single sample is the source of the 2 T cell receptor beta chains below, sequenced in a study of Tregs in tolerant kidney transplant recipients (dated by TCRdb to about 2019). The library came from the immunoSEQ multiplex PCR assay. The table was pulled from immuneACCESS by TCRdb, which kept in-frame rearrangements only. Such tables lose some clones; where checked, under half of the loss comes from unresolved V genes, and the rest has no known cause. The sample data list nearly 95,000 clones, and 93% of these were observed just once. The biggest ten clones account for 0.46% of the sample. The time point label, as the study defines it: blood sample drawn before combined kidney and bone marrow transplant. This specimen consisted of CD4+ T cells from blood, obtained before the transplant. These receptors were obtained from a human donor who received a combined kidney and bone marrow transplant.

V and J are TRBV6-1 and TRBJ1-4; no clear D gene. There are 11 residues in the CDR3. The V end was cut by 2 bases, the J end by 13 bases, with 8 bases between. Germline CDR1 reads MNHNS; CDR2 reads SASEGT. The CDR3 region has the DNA TGTGCCAGCAGTGAAATCGGTGGACTGTTTTTT. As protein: CASSEIGGLFF.

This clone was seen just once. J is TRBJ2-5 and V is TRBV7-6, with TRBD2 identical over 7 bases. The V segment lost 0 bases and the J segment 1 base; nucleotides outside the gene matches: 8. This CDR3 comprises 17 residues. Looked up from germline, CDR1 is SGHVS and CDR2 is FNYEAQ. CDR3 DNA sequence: TGTGCCAGCAGCTTAGCTTCCCTAGCGGCGTTCCAAGAGACCCAGTACTTC. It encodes CASSLASLAAFQETQYF.